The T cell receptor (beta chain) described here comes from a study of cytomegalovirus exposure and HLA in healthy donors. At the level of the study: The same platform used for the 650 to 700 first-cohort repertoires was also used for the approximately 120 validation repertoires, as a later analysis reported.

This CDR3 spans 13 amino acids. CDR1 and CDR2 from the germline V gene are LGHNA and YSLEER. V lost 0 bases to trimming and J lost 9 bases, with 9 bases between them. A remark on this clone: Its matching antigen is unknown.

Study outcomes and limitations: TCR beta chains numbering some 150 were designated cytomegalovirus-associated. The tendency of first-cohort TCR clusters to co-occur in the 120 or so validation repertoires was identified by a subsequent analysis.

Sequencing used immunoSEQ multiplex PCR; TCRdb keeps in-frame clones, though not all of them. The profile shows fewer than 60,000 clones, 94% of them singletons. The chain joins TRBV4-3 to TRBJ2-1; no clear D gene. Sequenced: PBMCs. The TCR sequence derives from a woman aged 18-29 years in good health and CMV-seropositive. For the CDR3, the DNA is TGCGCCAGCAGCCAAGATATCCGTAGTGAGCAGTTCTTC. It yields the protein CASSQDIRSEQFF.